This T cell receptor beta chain is drawn from a study of blood T cell repertoires in COVID-19. About the research overall: Acute and convalescent COVID-19 samples came from the United States, Italy and Spain. From T cells, B-cell-depleted T cells, or PBMCs came the material, which was cDNA or gDNA.

In the original processing: Estimates of nucleated cell counts were drawn from the amplification of reference gene primers. Clones were read by immunoSEQ multiplex PCR, and TCRdb kept only the in-frame ones, dropping some. The DNA gave D and trimming, while V, J and clone size come from that table. Found here are roughly 37,000 clones, around four fifths of them singletons; the top ten hold approximately 15%. Sequencing was done on a sample of peripheral blood. The receptor's source is a human donor in a cohort sampled during active COVID-19.

The CDR3 DNA is TGTGCCAGCAGCTCGTCCATCCATACTCTGTTCTTC. This translates into CASSSSIHTLFF. This chain joins TRBV11-3 and TRBJ2-1, with unresolved D. Looked up from germline, CDR1 is SGHNT and CDR2 is YENEEA. V was trimmed by 4 bases and J by 15 bases, leaving 16 bases between them. The CDR3 spans 12 residues.